This TCR beta chain stems from a study of shared clonotypes between healthy human individuals. Notes on the study in general: Roughly 5% of naive CD4 clonotypes were shared across four donors.

With respect to this clone: Its cognate antigen is unknown.

Germline V gives CDR1 SQVTM, CDR2 ANQGSEA. The CDR3 extends over 11 amino acids. The trim removed 5 bases at V and 11 bases at J, leaving 8 bases unmatched. Using immunoSEQ multiplex PCR, the repertoire was profiled, and TCRdb retains in-frame clones only, with some absent. The sample contains 2 million to 2.5 million clones, roughly 95% of which appear only once. The V call is TRBV29-1, the J call TRBJ1-1, with 7 bases identical to TRBD1. The receptor's source is a young man in good health. Sequenced sample: naive CD4+ T cells sorted from blood. The subset denotes: CD45RA+ positively selected. The CDR3 is CSVTPTGQAFF. The CDR3 DNA reads as TGCAGCGTTACCCCGACAGGGCAGGCTTTCTTT. Full variable domain (remainder filled in from reference TRBV29-1 and TRBJ1-1): SAVISQKPSRDICQRGTSLTIQCQVDSQVTMMFWYRQQPGQSLTLIATANQGSEATYESGFVIDKFPISRPNLTFSTLTVSNMSPEDSSIYLCSVTPTGQAFFGQGTRLTVV.